Listed here are 28 T cell receptor beta chains from one sample, sequenced in a study of cytomegalovirus exposure and HLA in healthy donors. PCR employed 60 Vbeta and 13 Jbeta primers. Data came from immunoSEQ multiplex PCR; TCRdb stores just in-frame clones and leaves some out. The sample has around 100,000 clones, around 8% seen once. The sequenced sample was PBMCs. These receptors were taken from a man in his fifties or sixties in good health and CMV-seronegative.

The chain combines TRBV29-1 with TRBJ2-3; 9 nucleotides match TRBD2. V dropped 6 bases and J dropped 7; count of bases not matched to a gene: 11. CDR3 length: 14 amino acids. From germline, CDR1 is SQVTM and CDR2 ANQGSEA. CDR3 in amino acids: CSVPVGLAKYTQYF. CDR3 coding DNA: TGCAGCGTCCCGGTGGGACTAGCAAAGTATACGCAGTATTTT.

This clone has a handful of counts. The V gene is TRBV28, the J gene TRBJ2-7; TRBD2 matches 13 bases. The trim removed 7 bases at V and 2 bases at J, leaving 14 bases unmatched. From germline, CDR1 is MDHEN and CDR2 SYDVKM. The CDR3 runs to 18 residues. In nucleotides, the CDR3 is TGTGCCAGCAACCCCGGGACTAGCGGGACCGGCAGGCCCTACGAGCAGTACTTC. It yields the protein CASNPGTSGTGRPYEQYF.

This clone was detected a few times. V usage is TRBV5-1 and J usage is TRBJ1-1; TRBD1 might be the D (5 bases). V gave up 3 bases and J gave up 1 base, with 13 bases separating them. Germline lookup yields CDR1 SGHRS and CDR2 YFSETQ. This CDR3 is built from 15 residues. CDR3 sequence reads: CASSSGPIANTEAFF. The CDR3 DNA reads TGCGCCAGCAGCTCAGGGCCCATTGCGAACACTGAAGCTTTCTTT. Full variable domain (remainder filled in from reference TRBV5-1 and TRBJ1-1): KAGVTQTPRYLIKTRGQQVTLSCSPISGHRSVSWYQQTPGQGLQFLFEYFSETQRNKGNFPGRFSGRQFSNSRSEMNVSTLELGDSALYLCASSSGPIANTEAFFGQGTRLTVV.

This clone was counted a few times. The rearrangement links TRBV6-5 to TRBJ2-2, with D possibly being TRBD2 (6 bases). V was cut by 0 bases and J by 6 bases, with 11 bases left in between. CDR1 MNHEY and CDR2 SVGAGI come from the germline V gene. The CDR3 has 15 residues. CDR3 DNA sequence: TGTGCCAGCAGTTACTCGACTAGTATCGCCGGGGAGCTGTTTTTT. It translates to CASSYSTSIAGELFF.

The chain links TRBV5-1 to TRBJ2-5, with 8 nucleotides matching TRBD1. The CDR3 runs 15 residues. CDR1 SGHRS and CDR2 YFSETQ come from the germline V gene. The V and J ends lost 5 bases and 0 bases, in that order; junction bases with no gene match: 6. CDR3 nucleotide sequence: TGCGCCAGCAGTTTCCAGGGACAGGACCAAGAGACCCAGTACTTC. Protein sequence: CASSFQGQDQETQYF. The complete variable domain, with remaining parts taken from reference TRBV5-1 and TRBJ2-5, reads KAGVTQTPRYLIKTRGQQVTLSCSPISGHRSVSWYQQTPGQGLQFLFEYFSETQRNKGNFPGRFSGRQFSNSRSEMNVSTLELGDSALYLCASSFQGQDQETQYFGPGTRLLVL.

This clone has only a few counts. The V and J genes are TRBV19 and TRBJ2-7, with 8 bases matching TRBD1. CDR1 is LNHDA, CDR2 SQIVND, per germline (reference sequence). J lost 2 bases, V lost 4 bases, and 7 bases had no gene match. CDR3 length: 15 residues. The CDR3 protein is CASSRGQATTYEQYF. CDR3 bases: TGTGCCAGTAGTAGGGGACAGGCAACTACCTACGAGCAGTACTTC.

The chain is built from TRBV13 and TRBJ1-6; D unresolved. V was pared by 4 bases and J by 8 bases, with 21 bases between. Germline CDR1 reads PRHDT; CDR2 reads FYEKMQ (reference sequence). The CDR3 is made up of 17 amino acids. The CDR3 spells CASSSRGFGKLDSPLHF. The CDR3 DNA follows: TGTGCCAGCAGCTCCCGGGGTTTTGGGAAGCTTGATTCACCCCTCCACTTT.

This clone was counted only a few times. This rearrangement joins TRBV5-1 to TRBJ2-1; a possible D gene is TRBD1 (6 bases). This CDR3 is 14 amino acids long. Trimming removed 4 bases at V and 8 bases at J, with 16 bases between. Looked up from germline, CDR1 is SGHRS and CDR2 is YFSETQ. Here the CDR3 DNA reads TGCGCCAGCAGCCCGGGACAAGGGGTCGATGAGCAGTTCTTC. Translation: CASSPGQGVDEQFF.

V usage is TRBV28 and J usage is TRBJ2-1; 9 bases map to TRBD2. Per germline, CDR1 MDHEN and CDR2 SYDVKM. CDR3 length: 16 amino acids. Trimming at V came to 5 bases and at J to 4 bases, leaving 9 bases not matched to a gene. CDR3 in DNA: TGTGCCAGCAGTCCCGCTCCTAGCGGGAATTACAATGAGCAGTTCTTC. Its protein is CASSPAPSGNYNEQFF.

The genes are TRBV28 and TRBJ1-5, with 8 bases that match TRBD1. Trimming took 6 bases from V and 2 from J; bases not matched to a gene: 9. This CDR3 is built from 16 residues. CDR1 is MDHEN, CDR2 SYDVKM, per germline. The CDR3 region is CASRPSGGLGNQPQHF. Written as DNA, the CDR3 is TGTGCCAGCAGGCCTTCAGGGGGCCTAGGCAATCAGCCCCAGCATTTT.

In its sample, this clone was seen a few times. V and J are TRBV30 and TRBJ1-6, with a tentative D call TRBD1 (6 bases). The germline V and J ends were trimmed by 8 bases and 0 bases, with 14 bases remaining between them. The CDR3 has 15 amino acids. Germline loops: CDR1 GTSNPN, CDR2 SVGIG (reference sequence). The CDR3 reads CASKQGSSYNSPLHF. In DNA form, the CDR3 reads TGTGCCAGCAAACAGGGAAGCTCCTATAATTCACCCCTCCACTTT. The full variable domain, its missing parts supplied by reference TRBV30 and TRBJ1-6, is SQTIHQWPATLVQPVGSPLSLECTVEGTSNPNLYWYRQAAGRGLQLLFYSVGIGQISSEVPQNLSASRPQDRQFILSSKKLLLSDSGFYLCASKQGSSYNSPLHFGNGTRLTVT.

The chain carries TRBV18 and TRBJ1-1; D unresolved. The CDR3 runs to 14 residues. Germline V CDR1 and CDR2: KGHSH, LQKENI. Trimming took 4 bases from V and 2 from J, leaving 11 bases between them. As DNA, the CDR3 is TGTGCCAGCTCACTGGACTTTATTAACACTGAAGCTTTCTTT. Amino acid sequence: CASSLDFINTEAFF.

J is TRBJ1-5 and V is TRBV5-6, with a possible D match to TRBD1 (5 bases). The CDR3 consists of 14 residues. The germline V and J ends were trimmed by 2 bases and 9 bases, with 15 bases remaining between them. The germline V gene has CDR1 SGHDT and CDR2 YYEEEE. The DNA for the CDR3 is TGTGCCAGCAGCTTTGGGCGGGGGGGTCGGCCCCAGCATTTT. Translated, it gives CASSFGRGGRPQHF.

This chain joins TRBV7-9 and TRBJ2-5, with D possibly matching TRBD1 (5 bases). CDR1 is SEHNR, CDR2 FQNEAQ, per germline (reference sequence). This CDR3 is built from 14 residues. Between the trimmed V and J ends, which lost 2 bases and 5 bases, there was a span of 12 bases. CDR3 DNA sequence: TGTGCCAGCAGCTTAAACCAGGGTCAGGAGACCCAGTACTTC. It encodes CASSLNQGQETQYF.

This sequence joins TRBV28 and TRBJ2-7; TRBD2 matches 9 bases. Trimming at V came to 8 bases and at J to 6 bases, leaving 8 bases not matched to a gene. The germline CDR1 and CDR2 sequences are MDHEN and SYDVKM. CDR3 length: 13 residues. CDR3 region: CASGGGAASEQYF. The CDR3 DNA follows: TGTGCCAGCGGCGGGGGGGCCGCCTCCGAGCAGTACTTC.

The J gene is TRBJ1-1, the V gene TRBV28; perhaps TRBD1 as D (5 bases). Germline V gives CDR1 MDHEN, CDR2 SYDVKM. V was clipped by 5 bases and J by 2 bases, with 15 bases between them. This CDR3 has 15 amino acids. For the CDR3, the DNA is TGTGCCAGCAGTCCCCCAGGGCAGGGAAACACTGAAGCTTTCTTT. Amino acid sequence: CASSPPGQGNTEAFF. Looking up the rest from reference TRBV28 and TRBJ1-1 gives the full variable domain: DVKVTQSSRYLVKRTGEKVFLECVQDMDHENMFWYRQDPGLGLRLIYFSYDVKMKEKGDIPEGYSVSREKKERFSLILESASTNQTSMYLCASSPPGQGNTEAFFGQGTRLTVV.

The chain is built from TRBV5-1 and TRBJ1-4; D is possibly TRBD1 (6 bases). This CDR3 spans 15 amino acids. The V end lost 0 bases, the J end lost 6 bases, and 12 bases lay between the germline ends. Germline V gene sequence: CDR1 SGHRS, CDR2 YFSETQ. The CDR3 nucleotides are TGCGCCAGCAGCTTGGGGGGGACACGGGATGAAAAACTGTTTTTT. Translated, it gives CASSLGGTRDEKLFF.

The rearrangement links TRBV5-6 to TRBJ2-1; D may be TRBD2 (7 bases). CDR1 and CDR2 (germline): SGHDT, YYEEEE. The CDR3 runs 15 residues. The V and J ends lost 1 base and 7 bases respectively, with 15 bases between them. CDR3 residues: CASSLFGGPKNEQFF. The CDR3 DNA reads as TGTGCCAGCAGCTTGTTCGGGGGGCCCAAGAATGAGCAGTTCTTC.

This clone was detected only a few times. The chain recombines TRBV19 with TRBJ2-7, with 7 bases aligning to TRBD2. V shed 4 bases and J 7 bases; nucleotides not matched to a gene: 13. CDR1 is LNHDA and CDR2 is SQIVND in the germline V gene (reference sequence). The CDR3 has 15 amino acids. CDR3 region: CASSTGAGVAREQYF. The CDR3 coding sequence is TGTGCCAGTAGTACCGGGGCGGGGGTCGCGCGGGAGCAGTACTTC.

This clone has just a few counts. This chain links TRBV7-9 with TRBJ2-5; D may be TRBD2 (6 bases). The CDR3 is 15 residues long. Germline loops: CDR1 SEHNR, CDR2 FQNEAQ (reference sequence). V lost 7 bases and J 3 bases, leaving 18 bases between the germline ends. The CDR3 coding sequence is TGTGCCAGCACCAAACCTGAGGGACTGAAAGAGACCCAGTACTTC. Amino acid sequence: CASTKPEGLKETQYF. The whole variable domain, remainder taken from reference TRBV7-9 and TRBJ2-5, is DTGVSQNPRHKITKRGQNVTFRCDPISEHNRLYWYRQTLGQGPEFLTYFQNEAQLEKSRLLSDRFSAERPKGSFSTLEIQRTEQGDSAMYLCASTKPEGLKETQYFGPGTRLLVL.

A few counts support this clone. The V gene is TRBV2, the J gene TRBJ2-1, with 12 bases identical to TRBD2. The V gene end was trimmed by 10 bases and the J gene end by 5 bases; junction bases not matched to a gene: 3. The CDR3 sequence is 13 residues long. CDR1 is SNHLY, CDR2 FYNNEI, per germline. CDR3 region: CATRLAGDNEQFF. Here the CDR3 DNA reads TGTGCCACCCGACTAGCGGGAGACAATGAGCAGTTCTTC.

The V gene is TRBV9, the J gene TRBJ2-2; 7 bases agree with TRBD2. The germline V gene has CDR1 SGDLS and CDR2 YYNGEE. V lost 4 bases, J lost 3 bases, and 6 bases stayed unmatched. CDR3 length: 15 amino acids. The CDR3 region has the DNA TGTGCCAGCAGCCGAACGGGAGGCGACACCGGGGAGCTGTTTTTT. It is translated as CASSRTGGDTGELFF.

This clone appeared a few times. The gene calls are TRBV11-2 and TRBJ1-1; D unclear. Per germline, CDR1 SGHAT and CDR2 FQNNGV. The ends were cut back, 4 bases at V and 3 bases at J, with 9 bases in the middle. This CDR3 contains 13 residues. The DNA of the CDR3 is TGTGCCAGCAGCTGGAGGGCGGACACTGAAGCTTTCTTT. Residues: CASSWRADTEAFF. Using reference TRBV11-2 and TRBJ1-1 for the parts outside the CDR3, the full variable domain is EAGVAQSPRYKIIEKRQSVAFWCNPISGHATLYWYQQILGQGPKLLIQFQNNGVVDDSQLPKDRFSAERLKGVDSTLKIQPAKLEDSAVYLCASSWRADTEAFFGQGTRLTVV.

This chain uses TRBV6-1 with TRBJ1-1, with TRBD1 matching over 9 bases. Germline loops: CDR1 MNHNS, CDR2 SASEGT. The CDR3 has 15 residues. With V trimmed by 4 bases and J by 3 bases, 6 bases remained unmatched. CDR3 sequence (DNA): TGTGCCAGCAGTGGCGGGACAGGGTCTTACACTGAAGCTTTCTTT. Translation: CASSGGTGSYTEAFF.

The genes are TRBV11-1 and TRBJ2-7; 12 positions agree with TRBD2. The CDR3 runs to 17 residues. Trimming at V came to 5 bases and at J to 6 bases, leaving 14 bases not matched to a gene. Per germline, CDR1 SGHAT and CDR2 FQDESV (reference sequence). The CDR3 bases are TGTGCCAGCAGCCAGACTAGCGGGAGTGTTACAGGAGGCGAGCAGTACTTC. The encoded protein is CASSQTSGSVTGGEQYF. Full variable domain (rest looked up from reference TRBV11-1 and TRBJ2-7): EAEVAQSPRYKITEKSQAVAFWCDPISGHATLYWYRQILGQGPELLVQFQDESVVDDSQLPKDRFSAERLKGVDSTLKIQPAELGDSAMYLCASSQTSGSVTGGEQYFGPGTRLTVT.

This clone occurred a few times. This rearrangement joins TRBV7-8 to TRBJ2-7; D gene ambiguous. Looked up from germline, CDR1 is SGHVS and CDR2 is FQNEAQ. The CDR3 has 12 residues. Trimming removed 1 base at V and 2 bases at J, with 3 bases between. The CDR3 DNA follows: TGTGCCAGCAGCTTAGAGCCCTACGAGCAGTACTTC. This sequence encodes CASSLEPYEQYF.

This clone was seen a few times. The chain combines TRBV6-5 with TRBJ2-1, with a possible D match to TRBD1 (5 bases). The ends were cut back, 5 bases at V and 4 bases at J, with 9 bases in the middle. This CDR3 has 13 residues. Germline CDR1 is MNHEY and CDR2 is SVGAGI. The DNA for the CDR3 is TGTGCCAGCAGTAGGGGCTATTACAATGAGCAGTTCTTC. Its protein is CASSRGYYNEQFF.

The gene calls are TRBV5-8 and TRBJ1-3, with D possibly TRBD1 on 6 matching bases. V lost 0 bases and J lost 1, with 8 bases in between. CDR1 SGHTS and CDR2 YDEGEE come from the germline V gene. The CDR3 has 15 residues. The CDR3: CASSLDRESGNTIYF. The CDR3 nucleotides read TGTGCCAGCAGCTTGGACAGGGAATCTGGAAACACCATATATTTT.